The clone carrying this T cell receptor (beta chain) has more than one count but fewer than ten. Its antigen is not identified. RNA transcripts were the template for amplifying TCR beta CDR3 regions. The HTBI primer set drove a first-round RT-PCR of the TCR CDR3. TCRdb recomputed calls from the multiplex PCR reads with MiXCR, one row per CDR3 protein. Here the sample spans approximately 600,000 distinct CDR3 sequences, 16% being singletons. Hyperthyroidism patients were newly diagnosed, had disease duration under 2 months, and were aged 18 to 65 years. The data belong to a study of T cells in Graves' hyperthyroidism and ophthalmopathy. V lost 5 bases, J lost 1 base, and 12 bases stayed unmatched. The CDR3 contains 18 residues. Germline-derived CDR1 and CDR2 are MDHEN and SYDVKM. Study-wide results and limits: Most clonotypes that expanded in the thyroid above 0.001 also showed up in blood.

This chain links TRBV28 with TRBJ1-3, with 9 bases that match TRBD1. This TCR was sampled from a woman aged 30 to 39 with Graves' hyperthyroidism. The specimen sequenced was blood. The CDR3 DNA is TGTGCCAGCAGTACGCCGGGGGACAGGGACTATTCTGGAAACACCATATATTTT. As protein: CASSTPGDRDYSGNTIYF.